The next 29 T cell receptor beta chains were all read from a single sample in a study of T cell clonotyping in hematopoietic cell transplantation (dated by TCRdb to the early 2020s). What the time point label conveys for this sample: 100 days after allo-HCT. The method was the immunoSEQ multiplex PCR assay. What TCRdb holds here is the immuneACCESS table cut down to in-frame rearrangements. Part of the clones is not present; checked against another copy, under half of the missing clones reflect an unresolved V gene, and the others are unexplained. This sample gives approximately 15,000 clones in total; about 84% of them show up just once. The top ten constitute about 4% of the sample. The specimen was PBMCs, collected 100 days after allogeneic stem cell transplant. The receptors were gathered from a male patient between 60 and 69 years old who had an allogeneic stem cell transplant from a related donor, so the T cells may come from the graft donor. Some clones in this sample may be carry-over from other donors' samples.

J is TRBJ1-5 and V is TRBV4-1; no reliable D call. This CDR3 comprises 16 residues. Germline CDR1 and CDR2: MGHRA and YSYEKL. V lost 1 base, J lost 3 bases, and 13 bases lay in between. The CDR3 reads CASSQGGQTINQPQHF. The CDR3 region has the DNA TGCGCCAGCAGCCAAGGTGGGCAAACTATCAATCAGCCCCAGCATTTT.

The CDR3 loop reads CASSLLRTNTEAFF. The CDR3 bases are TGTGCCAGCAGTTTATTACGCACGAACACTGAAGCTTTCTTT. The rearrangement links TRBV28 to TRBJ1-1; D not certain. The CDR3 loop spans 14 amino acids. Germline V gives CDR1 MDHEN, CDR2 SYDVKM. V gave up 1 base and J gave up 1 base, with 7 bases separating them.

V is TRBV5-1 and J is TRBJ1-4; D not resolved. The V gene lost 7 bases and the J gene lost 0 bases, with 7 bases spanning the gap. This CDR3 region has 13 residues. The germline gives CDR1 SGHRS, CDR2 YFSETQ. CDR3 amino acids: CASEDPTNEKLFF. For the CDR3, the DNA is TGCGCCAGCGAGGATCCAACTAATGAAAAACTGTTTTTT.

This chain links TRBV6-1 with TRBJ2-7; 9 positions match TRBD1. This CDR3 has 13 amino acids. The germline gives CDR1 MNHNS, CDR2 SASEGT. V lost 7 bases and J lost 6; bases outside the gene matches: 7. This CDR3 is CASISGQGSEQYF. The CDR3 DNA reads TGTGCCAGCATATCGGGACAGGGTTCCGAGCAGTACTTC.

The gene calls are TRBV6-1 and TRBJ1-6, with D possibly matching TRBD1 (6 bases). V was cut by 10 bases and J by 2 bases, with 12 bases left in between. The CDR3 loop spans 14 amino acids. Germline V gene sequence: CDR1 MNHNS, CDR2 SASEGT. CDR3 protein: CATAQGTYNSPLHF. The CDR3 DNA reads as TGTGCCACCGCACAGGGAACCTATAATTCACCCCTCCACTTT.

The DNA of the CDR3 is TGTGCCAGCAGTTTCCGTGGGGGTCGCACTGAAGCTTTCTTT. Translating gives CASSFRGGRTEAFF. The chain links TRBV28 to TRBJ1-1; weak D call: TRBD1 (5 bases). V lost 3 bases to trimming and J lost 4 bases, with 12 bases between them. CDR3 size: 14 residues. Germline V gene data show CDR1 as MDHEN and CDR2 as SYDVKM.

This chain joins TRBV5-6 and TRBJ2-5; 9 nucleotides agree with TRBD1. V lost 4 bases, J lost 5 bases, and 6 bases stayed unmatched. The CDR3 covers 14 residues. From germline, CDR1 is SGHDT and CDR2 YYEEEE. CDR3 DNA: TGTGCCAGCAGCCTGGGACAGGGTGGCGAGACCCAGTACTTC. Translating gives CASSLGQGGETQYF.

This chain connects TRBV5-6 to TRBJ2-3; D gene unclear. Trimming cost V 0 bases and J 0 bases, with 8 bases left between them. The CDR3 has 15 amino acids. Germline CDR1 is SGHDT and CDR2 is YYEEEE. CDR3 loop: CASSLEARSTDTQYF. CDR3 nucleotides: TGTGCCAGCAGCTTGGAAGCAAGGAGCACAGATACGCAGTATTTT.

This sequence joins TRBV5-1 and TRBJ1-5; tentative D call: TRBD1 (5 bases). Trimming pared 0 bases from V and 4 bases from J, leaving 11 bases between. CDR1 and CDR2 from the germline V gene are SGHRS and YFSETQ. CDR3 length: 15 amino acids. CDR3 DNA sequence: TGCGCCAGCAGCTTGGCGGCAGGGCCAAATCAGCCCCAGCATTTT. Residues: CASSLAAGPNQPQHF.

J is TRBJ1-1 and V is TRBV4-3, with a possible D match to TRBD1 (6 bases). With 0 bases removed from V and 1 base from J, the gap between germline ends came to 6 bases. From germline, CDR1 is LGHNA and CDR2 YSLEER. This CDR3 has 14 residues. The CDR3 sequence: CASSQETGNTEAFF. As DNA, the CDR3 is TGCGCCAGCAGCCAAGAGACAGGGAACACTGAAGCTTTCTTT.

This chain connects TRBV5-1 to TRBJ1-2; possible D gene TRBD1, 5 bases. Trimming took off 0 bases at V and 6 bases at J, with 6 bases between the two ends. Germline loops: CDR1 SGHRS, CDR2 YFSETQ. This CDR3 is built from 12 residues. The CDR3 sequence: CASSLEGDGYTF. The CDR3 DNA follows: TGCGCCAGCAGCTTGGAAGGGGATGGCTACACCTTC.

The rearrangement joins TRBV4-1 to TRBJ2-7, with 8 bases matching TRBD1. The V segment lost 0 bases and the J segment 4 bases; nucleotides outside the gene matches: 17. The CDR3 runs to 19 residues. The V gene's germline CDR1 is MGHRA and CDR2 YSYEKL. CDR3 coding DNA: TGCGCCAGCAGCCAAGATGGGGGCGTGGGACAGGACTACCAATACGAGCAGTACTTC. Its translation: CASSQDGGVGQDYQYEQYF.

This rearrangement joins TRBV9 to TRBJ2-1; D remains ambiguous. The CDR3 extends over 16 amino acids. The V gene lost 3 bases and the J gene lost 3 bases, with 16 bases spanning the gap. Germline assignment: CDR1 SGDLS and CDR2 YYNGEE. CDR3 DNA sequence: TGTGCCAGCAGCGCGGACGGCTCCGCGGACTACAATGAGCAGTTCTTC. Translation: CASSADGSADYNEQFF.

This clone was seen just once. V gene TRBV4-3 combines with J gene TRBJ1-1, with D unresolved. The CDR3 extends over 14 amino acids. V was shortened by 4 bases and J by 3 bases, with 12 bases between the two germline ends. Per germline, CDR1 LGHNA and CDR2 YSLEER. CDR3 loop: CASSRRTGDTEAFF. DNA for the CDR3: TGCGCCAGCAGCCGTAGGACCGGAGACACTGAAGCTTTCTTT.

The chain combines TRBV7-2 with TRBJ1-5; TRBD1 might be the D (6 bases). Trimming pared 1 base from V and 2 bases from J, leaving 9 bases between. Germline V lookup: CDR1 SGHTA, CDR2 FQGNSA. The CDR3 contains 15 residues. The CDR3 loop is CASSLVKGGNQPQHF. In DNA, the CDR3 is TGTGCCAGCAGCTTAGTGAAGGGGGGCAATCAGCCCCAGCATTTT. Full variable domain (outside the CDR3, taken from reference TRBV7-2 and TRBJ1-5): GAGVSQSPSNKVTEKGKDVELRCDPISGHTALYWYRQSLGQGLEFLIYFQGNSAPDKSGLPSDRFSAERTGGSVSTLTIQRTQQEDSAVYLCASSLVKGGNQPQHFGDGTRLSIL.

This chain links TRBV19 with TRBJ1-4; D is undetermined. The germline V gene encodes CDR1 LNHDA and CDR2 SQIVND (reference sequence). This CDR3 region has 15 residues. Trimming took 4 bases from V and 1 from J, leaving 10 bases between them. This CDR3 reads CASSKARITNEKLFF. DNA of the CDR3: TGTGCCAGTAGTAAAGCCAGGATAACTAATGAAAAACTGTTTTTT. The full variable domain, completed using reference TRBV19 and TRBJ1-4, is DGGITQSPKYLFRKEGQNVTLSCEQNLNHDAMYWYRQDPGQGLRLIYYSQIVNDFQKGDIAEGYSVSREKKESFPLTVTSAQKNPTAFYLCASSKARITNEKLFFGSGTQLSVL.

The V gene is TRBV4-3, the J gene TRBJ2-2, with D unclear. Trimming took off 0 bases at V and 1 base at J, with 6 bases between the two ends. CDR1 and CDR2 from the germline V gene are LGHNA and YSLEER. There are 15 residues in the CDR3. The CDR3 DNA is TGCGCCAGCAGCCAAGATTCGGAGAACACCGGGGAGCTGTTTTTT. This translates into CASSQDSENTGELFF.

This clone was recorded a few times. V usage is TRBV18 and J usage is TRBJ2-2; 9 bases map to TRBD2. The length of the CDR3 is 15 residues. Germline CDR1 is KGHSH and CDR2 is LQKENI. The V and J ends lost 2 bases and 7 bases, in that order; junction bases with no gene match: 5. The CDR3 region has the DNA TGTGCCAGCTCACCAGGACTAGCGTTGGGCGGGGAGCTGTTTTTT. Its protein is CASSPGLALGGELFF. The variable domain in full, completed from reference TRBV18 and TRBJ2-2, reads NAGVMQNPRHLVRRRGQEARLRCSPMKGHSHVYWYRQLPEEGLKFMVYLQKENIIDESGMPKERFSAEFPKEGPSILRIQQVVRGDSAAYFCASSPGLALGGELFFGEGSRLTVL.

The chain is built from TRBV7-9 and TRBJ1-2; 7 bases align to TRBD1. After removal of 3 bases from V and 6 bases from J, the junction contained 10 bases not matched to a gene. This CDR3 contains 15 residues. Germline CDR1 SEHNR, CDR2 FQNEAQ (reference sequence). CDR3 coding DNA: TGTGCCAGCAGCTTCGCCGCGACAGGGAGGAATGGCTACACCTTC. Encoded protein: CASSFAATGRNGYTF. The variable domain in full, with the rest retrieved from reference TRBV7-9 and TRBJ1-2, is DTGVSQNPRHKITKRGQNVTFRCDPISEHNRLYWYRQTLGQGPEFLTYFQNEAQLEKSRLLSDRFSAERPKGSFSTLEIQRTEQGDSAMYLCASSFAATGRNGYTFGSGTRLTVV.

V usage is TRBV5-6 and J usage is TRBJ1-1, with TRBD1 as a possible D gene (5 bases). V lost 2 bases and J 3 bases, leaving 8 bases between the germline ends. The CDR3 consists of 13 residues. Germline CDR1 is SGHDT and CDR2 is YYEEEE. The CDR3 is CASSFVRDTEAFF. CDR3 DNA: TGTGCCAGCAGCTTTGTCAGGGACACTGAAGCTTTCTTT.

J is TRBJ1-2 and V is TRBV5-6, with 10 positions matching TRBD1. The CDR3 contains 14 residues. In germline, CDR1 is SGHDT, CDR2 YYEEEE. After removal of 4 bases from V and 7 bases from J, the junction contained 7 bases not matched to a gene. The CDR3 loop reads CASSPGTGVRGYTF. CDR3 bases: TGTGCCAGCAGCCCAGGGACAGGGGTACGTGGCTACACCTTC. The variable domain in full, with the rest retrieved from reference TRBV5-6 and TRBJ1-2, is DAGVTQSPTHLIKTRGQQVTLRCSPKSGHDTVSWYQQALGQGPQFIFQYYEEEERQRGNFPDRFSGHQFPNYSSELNVNALLLGDSALYLCASSPGTGVRGYTFGSGTRLTVV.

The CDR3 protein is CSVVNWNTEAFF. The CDR3 nucleotides read TGCAGCGTTGTTAATTGGAACACTGAAGCTTTCTTT. V and J are TRBV29-1 and TRBJ1-1, with D unresolved. The CDR3 is made up of 12 amino acids. The V end was cut by 4 bases, the J end by 1 base, with 7 bases between. The V gene's germline CDR1 is SQVTM and CDR2 ANQGSEA. Supplemented by reference TRBV29-1 and TRBJ1-1, the full variable domain reads SAVISQKPSRDICQRGTSLTIQCQVDSQVTMMFWYRQQPGQSLTLIATANQGSEATYESGFVIDKFPISRPNLTFSTLTVSNMSPEDSSIYLCSVVNWNTEAFFGQGTRLTVV.

The chain employs TRBV7-2 and TRBJ2-5, with 7 bases fitting TRBD2. Germline V gene sequence: CDR1 SGHTA, CDR2 FQGNSA. The length of the CDR3 is 16 residues. The J segment lost 2 bases and the V segment lost 2 bases, leaving 8 bases of the junction unmatched. CDR3 residues: CASSLRGGVEQETQYF. Here the CDR3 DNA reads TGTGCCAGCAGCTTACGGGGAGGGGTTGAGCAAGAGACCCAGTACTTC.

This clone was seen a handful of times. The rearrangement links TRBV28 to TRBJ1-5; 7 bases are shared with TRBD1. J gave up 3 bases and V 6 bases, and 8 bases lay outside the gene matches. Germline values: CDR1 MDHEN, CDR2 SYDVKM. This CDR3 spans 15 amino acids. CDR3 bases: TGTGCCAGCAGCGACGACAGGGCTTCCAATCAGCCCCAGCATTTT. Its translation: CASSDDRASNQPQHF.

The chain uses TRBV7-2 and TRBJ2-7; 9 bases agree with TRBD1. The CDR3 spans 15 residues. Trimming at V came to 6 bases and at J to 1 base, leaving 7 bases not matched to a gene. Germline CDR1 SGHTA, CDR2 FQGNSA. In DNA, the CDR3 is TGTGCCAGCAGGCGTACAGGGGGCTCATCCTACGAGCAGTACTTC. Protein: CASRRTGGSSYEQYF. The whole variable domain, remainder taken from reference TRBV7-2 and TRBJ2-7, is GAGVSQSPSNKVTEKGKDVELRCDPISGHTALYWYRQSLGQGLEFLIYFQGNSAPDKSGLPSDRFSAERTGGSVSTLTIQRTQQEDSAVYLCASRRTGGSSYEQYFGPGTRLTVT.

J is TRBJ2-5 and V is TRBV7-2, with 8 bases matching TRBD1. J lost 5 bases, V lost 7 bases, and 6 bases had no gene match. Per the germline V gene, CDR1 is SGHTA and CDR2 is FQGNSA. There are 13 residues in the CDR3. The CDR3 protein is CASNPGGGETQYF. In nucleotides, the CDR3 is TGTGCCAGCAACCCAGGGGGCGGGGAGACCCAGTACTTC.

The chain links TRBV2 to TRBJ2-7; weak D call: TRBD2 (7 bases). CDR3 length equals 15 residues. Trimming removed 5 bases from V and 1 base from J, with 15 bases in between. Germline V lookup: CDR1 SNHLY, CDR2 FYNNEI. CDR3 protein: CASSRWRGQSYEQYF. CDR3 nucleotides: TGTGCCAGCAGTCGCTGGCGGGGGCAATCCTACGAGCAGTACTTC.

This rearrangement joins TRBV6-5 to TRBJ1-4; 10 bases are a match to TRBD1. V lost 5 bases to trimming and J lost 8 bases; unmatched junction nucleotides: 5. Germline CDR1 MNHEY, CDR2 SVGAGI. This CDR3 spans 14 amino acids. In DNA form, the CDR3 reads TGTGCCAGCAGTGGGGACAGGGGAGTCGAAAAACTGTTTTTT. Translated: CASSGDRGVEKLFF.

The chain combines TRBV25-1 with TRBJ1-2, with a possible D match to TRBD1 (6 bases). CDR3 size: 15 residues. Germline CDR1 is MGHDK and CDR2 is SYGVNS. V was pared by 1 base and J by 8 bases, with 17 bases between. CDR3 in amino acids: CASSESVGAPWGYTF. The CDR3 nucleotides are TGTGCCAGCAGTGAATCGGTGGGGGCCCCTTGGGGCTACACCTTC.